This T cell receptor beta chain was recorded in a study of T cell responses to AZD1222 COVID-19 vaccine. Of note for this clone: The same CDR3 can be traced to other DNA sequences in this sample.

This CDR3 comprises 14 residues. The germline CDR1 and CDR2 sequences are LGHDT and YNNKEL (reference sequence). Trimming cost V 4 bases and J 7 bases; bases outside gene matches: 4. Profiling relied on immunoSEQ multiplex PCR, and the TCRdb table lists in-frame clones only, not all of them. The sample contains fewer than 120,000 clones, 88% of which appear only once. The rearrangement joins TRBV3-1 (or the pseudogene TRBV3-2) to TRBJ1-6; 7 bases are a match to TRBD1. The source was peripheral blood, collected on day 0 of AZD1222 vaccination. This clonotype was obtained from an adult in good health. The CDR3 DNA reads TGTGCCAGCAGCCTCCGGGACAGAAATTCACCCCTCCACTTT. Translation: CASSLRDRNSPLHF.